The 21 T cell receptor beta chains given below trace back to one sample, sequenced in a study of blood T cell repertoires in COVID-19. Clones were read by immunoSEQ multiplex PCR, and TCRdb kept only the in-frame ones, dropping some. The profile shows hundreds of thousands of clones, around 90% of them singletons. Sequenced material: PBMCs or T cells enriched from blood (not recorded which). These receptors were obtained from a woman aged 18-29 years with acute COVID-19.

CDR3 sequence reads: CASSSIGGSRTGGGQETQYF. CDR3 bases: TGCGCCAGCAGCTCCATTGGGGGCTCCCGGACAGGGGGCGGACAGGAGACCCAGTACTTC. The rearrangement joins TRBV5-1 to TRBJ2-5; TRBD1 aligns across 11 bases. This CDR3 has 20 residues. The V segment lost 3 bases and the J segment 5 bases; nucleotides outside the gene matches: 21. CDR1 is SGHRS, CDR2 YFSETQ, per germline.

In its sample, this clone was seen a few times. V gene TRBV4-1 combines with J gene TRBJ2-7; the match to TRBD1 covers 9 bases. After removal of 2 bases from V and 10 bases from J, the junction contained 9 bases not matched to a gene. The CDR3 consists of 14 residues. Germline-derived CDR1 and CDR2 are MGHRA and YSYEKL. The CDR3 here is CASSQQHTGGQQYF. The CDR3 nucleotides read TGCGCCAGCAGCCAACAACACACAGGGGGCCAACAGTACTTC.

The chain uses TRBV2 and TRBJ2-3, with D possibly TRBD2 on 5 matching bases. Germline CDR1 and CDR2: SNHLY and FYNNEI. The ends were cut back, 6 bases at V and 5 bases at J, with 9 bases in the middle. The length of the CDR3 is 12 residues. The CDR3 loop is CASREAQDTQYF. In nucleotides, the CDR3 is TGTGCCAGCAGGGAGGCGCAAGATACGCAGTATTTT.

This clone showed up just a few times. The identical CDR3 is also encoded by other nucleotide sequences in the sample. The chain carries TRBV11-2 and TRBJ2-1; 8 nucleotides agree with TRBD2. The CDR3 extends over 15 amino acids. Germline V gives CDR1 SGHAT, CDR2 FQNNGV. J lost 5 bases, V lost 1 base, and 4 bases had no gene match. The CDR3 region is CASSLGSGSHNEQFF. The CDR3 bases are TGTGCCAGCAGCTTAGGGAGCGGGAGCCACAATGAGCAGTTCTTC.

The chain links TRBV27 to TRBJ2-3; D possibly corresponds to TRBD1 (7 bases). This CDR3 contains 13 residues. Germline CDR1 MNHEY, CDR2 SMNVEV (reference sequence). V gave up 6 bases and J gave up 6 bases, with 13 bases separating them. CDR3 DNA sequence: TGTGCCAGCAGGGAGGGACAGTTGGATACGCAGTATTTT. It is translated as CASREGQLDTQYF.

This chain uses TRBV3-1 (or the pseudogene TRBV3-2) with TRBJ2-7, with 11 nucleotides matching TRBD2. This CDR3 comprises 18 residues. V shed 2 bases and J 5 bases; nucleotides not matched to a gene: 14. CDR1 and CDR2 (germline): LGHDT, YNNKEL (reference sequence). This CDR3 is CASSQHPTSGSIIDEQYF. CDR3 DNA sequence: TGTGCCAGCAGCCAACACCCAACTAGCGGGAGTATAATCGACGAGCAGTACTTC.

The V gene is TRBV18, the J gene TRBJ2-3; no reliable D call. Germline-derived CDR1 and CDR2 are KGHSH and LQKENI. This CDR3 comprises 11 residues. V dropped 6 bases and J dropped 4 bases, with 5 bases sitting between them. CDR3 loop: CASSRADTQYF. In nucleotides, the CDR3 is TGTGCCAGCTCCCGGGCAGATACGCAGTATTTT.

Comments on this clone: Because the CDR3's place on the DNA is in doubt, the DNA is left out and the CDR3 is given as listed by TCRdb. This chain links TRBV11-2 with TRBJ2-1; the table's D call, TRBD1, has no DNA check behind it. Counting both end residues, the CDR3 totals 18 amino acids. Germline CDR1 reads SGHAT; CDR2 reads FQNNGV. Here the CDR3 reads CASRPITSGRQGAGEQFF.

The rearrangement links TRBV21-1 to TRBJ1-1; the table gives TRBD1 as D, unverified against the DNA. TRBV21-1 is a pseudogene segment. The CDR3 is 16 residues long. CDR3 sequence reads: CASSNRQGMGGTEAFF. The CDR3, as DNA: TGTGCCAGCAGCAATAGACAGGGTATGGGCGGCACTGAAGCTTTCTTT.

Here the CDR3 reads CASSLEAAASSTDTQYF. Written as DNA, the CDR3 is TGCGCCAGCAGCTTGGAAGCCGCGGCTTCTAGCACAGATACGCAGTATTTT. V usage is TRBV5-1 and J usage is TRBJ2-3; D is unresolved. The V end was cut by 0 bases, the J end by 0 bases, with 14 bases between. This CDR3 region has 17 residues. Germline-derived CDR1 and CDR2 are SGHRS and YFSETQ.

The gene calls are TRBV14 and TRBJ2-3, with TRBD2 matching over 12 bases. CDR1 and CDR2 (germline): SGHDN, FVKESK. The CDR3 sequence is 22 residues long. V gave up 0 bases and J gave up 2 bases; unmatched junction bases: 18. For the CDR3, the DNA is TGTGCCAGCAGCCAAGAGGCTTTCTGGTTTCTAGCGGGAGGGCCCTCCACAGATACGCAGTATTTT. This sequence encodes CASSQEAFWFLAGGPSTDTQYF.

The chain couples TRBV11-2 to TRBJ2-1; TRBD2 matches at 7 bases. J gave up 3 bases and V 6 bases, and 5 bases lay outside the gene matches. There are 14 residues in the CDR3. Per germline, CDR1 SGHAT and CDR2 FQNNGV. The CDR3 DNA reads TGTGCCAGCAGTCACAGCGGGAACTACAATGAGCAGTTCTTC. Its translation is CASSHSGNYNEQFF.

The genes are TRBV6-5 and TRBJ1-1; weak D call: TRBD1 (6 bases). The CDR3 is 11 amino acids. Germline V lookup: CDR1 MNHEY, CDR2 SVGAGI. Trimming took 5 bases from V and 5 from J, leaving 6 bases between them. The chain's CDR3 is CASSRGTEAFF. The CDR3 nucleotides are TGTGCCAGCAGTAGGGGGACTGAAGCTTTCTTT.

V is TRBV27 and J is TRBJ2-2; TRBD1 might be the D (6 bases). The germline V and J ends were trimmed by 4 bases and 0 bases, with 9 bases remaining between them. The CDR3 is 15 residues long. Germline lookup yields CDR1 MNHEY and CDR2 SMNVEV (reference sequence). The CDR3: CASSSAGANTGELFF. CDR3 nucleotides: TGTGCCAGCAGTTCGGCAGGGGCGAACACCGGGGAGCTGTTTTTT.

This chain links TRBV7-2 with TRBJ2-1, with a tentative D call TRBD1 (5 bases). The CDR3 is 12 amino acids. Germline-derived CDR1 and CDR2 are SGHTA and FQGNSA. The V gene lost 7 bases and the J gene lost 9 bases, with 13 bases spanning the gap. CDR3 bases: TGTGCCAGCAAAGGGGCCCGCGTTGAGCAGTTCTTC. Its translation is CASKGARVEQFF.

The V gene is TRBV27, the J gene TRBJ1-2; TRBD1 is a possible D gene (6 bases). The CDR3 has 16 residues. The germline V gene encodes CDR1 MNHEY and CDR2 SMNVEV (reference sequence). Trimming removed 0 bases at V and 0 bases at J, with 11 bases between. The CDR3 region is CASSLSRDITNYGYTF. DNA of the CDR3: TGTGCCAGCAGTTTATCCAGGGACATTACTAACTATGGCTACACCTTC.

Only one count was recorded for this clone. The chain couples TRBV2 to TRBJ1-4; D is ambiguous. From germline, CDR1 is SNHLY and CDR2 FYNNEI. This CDR3 is built from 13 residues. Trimming cost V 6 bases and J 6 bases, with 11 bases left between them. The CDR3 here is CASSMGRDEKLFF. The CDR3 nucleotides read TGTGCCAGCAGCATGGGGAGGGATGAAAAACTGTTTTTT.

V usage is TRBV5-4 and J usage is TRBJ2-7, with 8 positions matching TRBD1. With 6 bases clipped from V and 3 bases from J, the junction kept 11 bases outside the gene matches. Germline CDR1 and CDR2: SGHNT and YYREEE (reference sequence). The CDR3 is 15 amino acids. The CDR3 is CASTSTPGQVYEQYF. DNA for the CDR3: TGTGCCAGCACCTCTACCCCGGGACAGGTCTACGAGCAGTACTTC.

With respect to this clone: This CDR3 is also generated by other DNA sequences in the sample. This rearrangement joins TRBV6-4 to TRBJ2-2, with D possibly being TRBD1 (6 bases). V gave up 4 bases and J gave up 3 bases, with 6 bases separating them. The CDR3 runs to 13 residues. Germline V CDR1 and CDR2: MRHNA, SNTAGT. Here the CDR3 reads CASSAGDTGELFF. CDR3 DNA sequence: TGTGCCAGCAGTGCAGGGGACACCGGGGAGCTGTTTTTT.

This clone was picked up a small number of times. The J gene is TRBJ2-2, the V gene TRBV30, with 7 bases lining up with TRBD1. V shed 5 bases and J 6 bases; nucleotides not matched to a gene: 6. Germline V gene lookup returns CDR1 GTSNPN and CDR2 SVGIG (reference sequence). CDR3 length equals 13 residues. The CDR3 sequence is CAWSTGLAGELFF. The CDR3 DNA follows: TGTGCCTGGTCGACAGGGCTTGCCGGGGAGCTGTTTTTT.

Points on this clone: Distinct nucleotide sequences in the sample also encode this CDR3. The chain uses TRBV5-1 and TRBJ2-1; TRBD2 matches 8 bases. The CDR3 is 14 residues long. V was pared by 3 bases and J by 8 bases, with 7 bases of the junction left unmatched. CDR1 and CDR2 from the germline V gene are SGHRS and YFSETQ. The CDR3 region has the DNA TGCGCCAGCAGCTCCAGCAGCGGGAGCTATGAGCAGTTCTTC. Its translation: CASSSSSGSYEQFF.